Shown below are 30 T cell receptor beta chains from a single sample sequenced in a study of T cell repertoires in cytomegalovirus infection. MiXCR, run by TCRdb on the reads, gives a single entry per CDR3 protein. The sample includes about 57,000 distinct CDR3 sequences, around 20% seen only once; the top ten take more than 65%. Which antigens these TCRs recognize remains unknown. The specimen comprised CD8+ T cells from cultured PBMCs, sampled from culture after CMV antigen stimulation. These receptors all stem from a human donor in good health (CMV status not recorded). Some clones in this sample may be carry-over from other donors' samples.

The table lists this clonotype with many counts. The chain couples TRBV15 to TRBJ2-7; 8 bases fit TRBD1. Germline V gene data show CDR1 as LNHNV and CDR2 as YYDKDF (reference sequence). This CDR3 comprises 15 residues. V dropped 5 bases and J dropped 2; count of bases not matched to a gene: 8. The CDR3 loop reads CATSDRTGSPYEQYF. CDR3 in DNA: TGTGCCACCAGCGACCGGACAGGGTCCCCCTACGAGCAGTACTTC.

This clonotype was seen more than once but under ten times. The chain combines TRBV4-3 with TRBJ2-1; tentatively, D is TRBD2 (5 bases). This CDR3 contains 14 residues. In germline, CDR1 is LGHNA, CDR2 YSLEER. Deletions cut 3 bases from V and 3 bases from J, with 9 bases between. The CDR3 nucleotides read TGCGCCAGCAGCCACCTAGCAAACTACAATGAGCAGTTCTTC. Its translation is CASSHLANYNEQFF.

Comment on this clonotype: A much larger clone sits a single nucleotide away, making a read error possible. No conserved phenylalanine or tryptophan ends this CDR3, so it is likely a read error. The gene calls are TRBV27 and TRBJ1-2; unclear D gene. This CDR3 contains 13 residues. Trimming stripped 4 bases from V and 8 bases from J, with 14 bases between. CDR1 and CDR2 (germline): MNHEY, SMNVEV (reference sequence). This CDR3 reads CASSYGGSEGYTL. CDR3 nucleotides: TGTGCCAGCAGTTATGGCGGCTCTGAGGGCTACACCCTC.

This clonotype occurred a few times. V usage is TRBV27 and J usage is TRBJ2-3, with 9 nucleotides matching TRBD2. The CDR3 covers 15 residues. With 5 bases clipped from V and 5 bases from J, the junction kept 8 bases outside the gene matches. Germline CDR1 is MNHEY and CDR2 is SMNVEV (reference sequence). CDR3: CASSPGTSQRDTQYF. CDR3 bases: TGTGCCAGCAGTCCTGGGACTAGCCAAAGAGATACGCAGTATTTT.

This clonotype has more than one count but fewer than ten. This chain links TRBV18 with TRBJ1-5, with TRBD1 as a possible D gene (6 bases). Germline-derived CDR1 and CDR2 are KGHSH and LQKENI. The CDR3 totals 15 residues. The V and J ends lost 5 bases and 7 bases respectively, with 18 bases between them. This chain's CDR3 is CASSTRYTGRQPQHF. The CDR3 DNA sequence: TGTGCCAGCTCAACGAGATATACAGGGCGGCAGCCCCAGCATTTT.

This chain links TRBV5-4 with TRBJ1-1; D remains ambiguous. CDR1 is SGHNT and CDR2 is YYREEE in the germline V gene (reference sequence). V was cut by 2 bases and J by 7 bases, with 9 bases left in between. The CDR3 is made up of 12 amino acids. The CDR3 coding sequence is TGTGCCAGCAGCTTAAACGGCTATGAAGCTTTCTTT. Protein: CASSLNGYEAFF.

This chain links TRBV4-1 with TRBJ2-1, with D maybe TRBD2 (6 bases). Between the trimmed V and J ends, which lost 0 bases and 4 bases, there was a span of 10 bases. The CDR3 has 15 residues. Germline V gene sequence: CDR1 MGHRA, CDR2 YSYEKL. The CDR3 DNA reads TGCGCCAGCAGCCAAGATGGAGGGAATTACAATGAGCAGTTCTTC. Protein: CASSQDGGNYNEQFF.

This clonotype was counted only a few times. The CDR3 bases are TGTGCCAGCAGCAAGGGGTTCTACCGGGGCCAAGAGACCCAGTACTTC. Translated: CASSKGFYRGQETQYF. This chain joins TRBV7-2 and TRBJ2-5; D could derive from TRBD1 or TRBD2 (5 bases each). The CDR3 loop spans 16 amino acids. Germline V gives CDR1 SGHTA, CDR2 FQGNSA. Trimming pared 5 bases from V and 1 base from J, leaving 17 bases between. Together with reference TRBV7-2 and TRBJ2-5, the CDR3 gives the full variable domain: GAGVSQSPSNKVTEKGKDVELRCDPISGHTALYWYRQSLGQGLEFLIYFQGNSAPDKSGLPSDRFSAERTGGSVSTLTIQRTQQEDSAVYLCASSKGFYRGQETQYFGPGTRLLVL.

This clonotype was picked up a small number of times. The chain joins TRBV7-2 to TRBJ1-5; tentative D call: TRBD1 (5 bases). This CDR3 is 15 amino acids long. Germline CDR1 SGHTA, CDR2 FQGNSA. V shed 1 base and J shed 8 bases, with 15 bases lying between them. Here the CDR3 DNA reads TGTGCCAGCAGCTTAGACGTGGGGGGTGGAAAGCCCCAGCATTTT. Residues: CASSLDVGGGKPQHF.

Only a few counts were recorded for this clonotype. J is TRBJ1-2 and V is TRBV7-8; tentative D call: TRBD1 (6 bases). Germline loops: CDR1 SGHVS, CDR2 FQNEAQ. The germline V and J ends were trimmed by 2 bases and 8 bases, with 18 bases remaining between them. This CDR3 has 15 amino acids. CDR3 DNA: TGTGCCAGCAGCTTATCAATGGGGGGCGAAGAGGGCTACACCTTC. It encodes CASSLSMGGEEGYTF.

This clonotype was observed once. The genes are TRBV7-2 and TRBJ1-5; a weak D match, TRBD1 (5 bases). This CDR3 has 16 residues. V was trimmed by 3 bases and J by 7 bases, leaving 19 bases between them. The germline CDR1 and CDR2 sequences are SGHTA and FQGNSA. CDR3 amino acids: CASSFGGLLDRQPQHF. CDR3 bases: TGTGCCAGCAGCTTTGGGGGACTCCTGGATCGGCAGCCCCAGCATTTT. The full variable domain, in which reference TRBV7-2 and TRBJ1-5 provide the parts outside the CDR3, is GAGVSQSPSNKVTEKGKDVELRCDPISGHTALYWYRQSLGQGLEFLIYFQGNSAPDKSGLPSDRFSAERTGGSVSTLTIQRTQQEDSAVYLCASSFGGLLDRQPQHFGDGTRLSIL.

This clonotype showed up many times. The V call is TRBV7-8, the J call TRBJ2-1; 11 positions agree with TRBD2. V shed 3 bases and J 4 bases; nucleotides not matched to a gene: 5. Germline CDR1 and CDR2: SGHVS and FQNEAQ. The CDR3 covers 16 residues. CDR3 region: CASSFKLAGEYNEQFF. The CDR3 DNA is TGTGCCAGCAGCTTCAAACTAGCGGGGGAATACAATGAGCAGTTCTTC.

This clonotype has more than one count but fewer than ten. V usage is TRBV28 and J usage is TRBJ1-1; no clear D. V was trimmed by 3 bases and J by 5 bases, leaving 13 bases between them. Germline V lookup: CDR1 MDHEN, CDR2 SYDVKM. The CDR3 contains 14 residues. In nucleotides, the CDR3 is TGTGCCAGCAGTTTCGGGAGGGTGTGGACTGAAGCTTTCTTT. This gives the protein CASSFGRVWTEAFF.

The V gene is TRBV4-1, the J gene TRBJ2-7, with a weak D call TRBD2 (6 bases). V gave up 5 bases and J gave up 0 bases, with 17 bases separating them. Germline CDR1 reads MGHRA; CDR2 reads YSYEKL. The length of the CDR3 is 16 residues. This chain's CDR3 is CASSTDGGPTSYEQYF. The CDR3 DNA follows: TGCGCCAGCAGCACGGACGGGGGTCCCACCTCCTACGAGCAGTACTTC.

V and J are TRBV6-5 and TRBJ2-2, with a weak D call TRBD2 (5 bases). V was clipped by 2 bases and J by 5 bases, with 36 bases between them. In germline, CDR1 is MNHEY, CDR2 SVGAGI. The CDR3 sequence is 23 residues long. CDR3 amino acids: CASSYRAEQAPRSHVRPTGELFF. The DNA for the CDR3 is TGTGCCAGCAGTTACAGAGCGGAGCAAGCCCCTCGGTCTCACGTGAGACCTACCGGGGAGCTGTTTTTT.

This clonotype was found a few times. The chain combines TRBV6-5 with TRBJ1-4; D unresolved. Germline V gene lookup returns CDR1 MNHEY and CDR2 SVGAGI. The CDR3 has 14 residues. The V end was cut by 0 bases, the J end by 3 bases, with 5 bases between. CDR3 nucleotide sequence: TGTGCCAGCAGTTACTCACGGGCTAATGAAAAACTGTTTTTT. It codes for CASSYSRANEKLFF.

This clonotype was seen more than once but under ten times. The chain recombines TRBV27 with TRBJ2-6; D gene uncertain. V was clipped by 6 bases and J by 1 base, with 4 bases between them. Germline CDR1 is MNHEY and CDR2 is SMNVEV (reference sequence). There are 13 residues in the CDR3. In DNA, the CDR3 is TGTGCCAGCAGGGGGTCTGGGGCCAACGTCCTGACTTTC. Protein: CASRGSGANVLTF.

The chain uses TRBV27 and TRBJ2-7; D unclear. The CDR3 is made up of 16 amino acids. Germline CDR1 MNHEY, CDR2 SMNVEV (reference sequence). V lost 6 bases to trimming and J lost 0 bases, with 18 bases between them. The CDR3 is CASSPSSGDSSYEQYF. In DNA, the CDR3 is TGTGCCAGCAGCCCCTCCTCCGGCGATAGCTCCTACGAGCAGTACTTC.

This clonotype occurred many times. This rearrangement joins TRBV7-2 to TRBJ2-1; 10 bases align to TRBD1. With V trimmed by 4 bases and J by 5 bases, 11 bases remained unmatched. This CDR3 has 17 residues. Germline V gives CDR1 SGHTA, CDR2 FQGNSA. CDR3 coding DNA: TGTGCCAGCAGCTCCCACCGGGACAGGGGTTTCCACAATGAGCAGTTCTTC. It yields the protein CASSSHRDRGFHNEQFF.

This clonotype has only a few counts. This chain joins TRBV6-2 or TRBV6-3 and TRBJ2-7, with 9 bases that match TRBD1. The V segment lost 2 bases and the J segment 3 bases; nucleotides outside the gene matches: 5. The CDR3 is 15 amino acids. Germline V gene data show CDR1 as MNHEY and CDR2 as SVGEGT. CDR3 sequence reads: CASSYPGTGIYEQYF. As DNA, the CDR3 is TGTGCCAGCAGTTACCCCGGGACAGGGATCTACGAGCAGTACTTC.

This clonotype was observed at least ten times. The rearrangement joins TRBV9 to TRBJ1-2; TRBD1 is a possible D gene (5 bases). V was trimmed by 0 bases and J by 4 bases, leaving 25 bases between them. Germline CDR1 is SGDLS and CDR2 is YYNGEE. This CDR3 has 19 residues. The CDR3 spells CASSVAPKGRTSLFYGYTF. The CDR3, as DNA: TGTGCCAGCAGCGTAGCGCCTAAGGGACGGACTTCCCTCTTCTATGGCTACACCTTC.

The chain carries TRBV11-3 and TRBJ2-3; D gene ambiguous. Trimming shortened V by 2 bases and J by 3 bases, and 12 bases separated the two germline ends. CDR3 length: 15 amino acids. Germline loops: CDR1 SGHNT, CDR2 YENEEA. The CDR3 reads CASSLSGSLTDTQYF. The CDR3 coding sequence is TGTGCCAGCAGCTTATCAGGATCCCTTACAGATACGCAGTATTTT.

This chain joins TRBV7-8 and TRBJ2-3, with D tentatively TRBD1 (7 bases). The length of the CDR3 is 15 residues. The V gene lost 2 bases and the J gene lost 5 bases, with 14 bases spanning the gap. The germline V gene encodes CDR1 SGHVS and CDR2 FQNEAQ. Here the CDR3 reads CASSLRQGGQDTQYF. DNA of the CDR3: TGTGCCAGCAGCTTAAGACAGGGAGGTCAAGATACGCAGTATTTT. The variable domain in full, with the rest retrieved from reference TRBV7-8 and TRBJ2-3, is GAGVSQSPRYKVAKRGQDVALRCDPISGHVSLFWYQQALGQGPEFLTYFQNEAQLDKSGLPSDRFFAERPEGSVSTLKIQRTQQEDSAVYLCASSLRQGGQDTQYFGPGTRLTVL.

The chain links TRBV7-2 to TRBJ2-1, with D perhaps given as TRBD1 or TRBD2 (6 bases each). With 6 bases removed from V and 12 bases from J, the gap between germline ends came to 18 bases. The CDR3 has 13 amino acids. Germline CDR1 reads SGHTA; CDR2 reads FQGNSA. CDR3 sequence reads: CASRDLGGQGQFF. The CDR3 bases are TGTGCCAGCAGAGACTTGGGGGGCCAAGGGCAGTTCTTC.

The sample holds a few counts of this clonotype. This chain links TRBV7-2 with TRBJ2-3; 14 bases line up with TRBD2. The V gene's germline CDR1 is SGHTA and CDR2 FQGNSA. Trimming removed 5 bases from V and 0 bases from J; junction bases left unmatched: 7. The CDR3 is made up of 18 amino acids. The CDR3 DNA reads TGTGCCAGCAGCCTCCGACTAGCGGGGGGGGCTAGCACAGATACGCAGTATTTT. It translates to CASSLRLAGGASTDTQYF.

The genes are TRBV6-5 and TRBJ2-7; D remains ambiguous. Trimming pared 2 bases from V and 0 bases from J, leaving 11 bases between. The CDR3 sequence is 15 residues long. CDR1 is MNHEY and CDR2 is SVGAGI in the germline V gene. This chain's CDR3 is CASSYRQTASYEQYF. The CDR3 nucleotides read TGTGCCAGCAGTTACCGGCAGACCGCCTCCTACGAGCAGTACTTC.

CDR3 region: CASSRDFGGWDGYTF. The CDR3, as DNA: TGTGCCAGCAGCCGGGACTTTGGGGGGTGGGATGGCTACACCTTC. The chain employs TRBV11-2 and TRBJ1-2; D might be TRBD1 (5 bases). Germline V gene sequence: CDR1 SGHAT, CDR2 FQNNGV. The CDR3 totals 15 residues. The V end was cut by 5 bases, the J end by 6 bases, with 19 bases between.

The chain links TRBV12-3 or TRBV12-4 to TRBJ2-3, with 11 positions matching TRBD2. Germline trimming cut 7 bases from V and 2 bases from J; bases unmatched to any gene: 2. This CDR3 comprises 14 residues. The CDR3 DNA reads TGTGCCAGCACACTAGCGGGGGCCACAGATACGCAGTATTTT. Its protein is CASTLAGATDTQYF.

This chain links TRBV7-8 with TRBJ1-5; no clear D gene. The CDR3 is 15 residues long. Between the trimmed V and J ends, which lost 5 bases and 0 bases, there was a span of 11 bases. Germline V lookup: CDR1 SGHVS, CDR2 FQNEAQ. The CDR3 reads CASSPIDDSNQPQHF. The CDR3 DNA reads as TGTGCCAGCAGCCCCATAGACGATAGCAATCAGCCCCAGCATTTT.

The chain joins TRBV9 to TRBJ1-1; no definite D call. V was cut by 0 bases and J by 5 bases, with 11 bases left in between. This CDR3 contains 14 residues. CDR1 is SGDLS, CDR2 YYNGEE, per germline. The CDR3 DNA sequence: TGTGCCAGCAGCGTAGGCAGCACGGGAACTGAAGCTTTCTTT. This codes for CASSVGSTGTEAFF. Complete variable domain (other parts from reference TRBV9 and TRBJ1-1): DSGVTQTPKHLITATGQRVTLRCSPRSGDLSVYWYQQSLDQGLQFLIQYYNGEERAKGNILERFSAQQFPDLHSELNLSSLELGDSALYFCASSVGSTGTEAFFGQGTRLTVV.